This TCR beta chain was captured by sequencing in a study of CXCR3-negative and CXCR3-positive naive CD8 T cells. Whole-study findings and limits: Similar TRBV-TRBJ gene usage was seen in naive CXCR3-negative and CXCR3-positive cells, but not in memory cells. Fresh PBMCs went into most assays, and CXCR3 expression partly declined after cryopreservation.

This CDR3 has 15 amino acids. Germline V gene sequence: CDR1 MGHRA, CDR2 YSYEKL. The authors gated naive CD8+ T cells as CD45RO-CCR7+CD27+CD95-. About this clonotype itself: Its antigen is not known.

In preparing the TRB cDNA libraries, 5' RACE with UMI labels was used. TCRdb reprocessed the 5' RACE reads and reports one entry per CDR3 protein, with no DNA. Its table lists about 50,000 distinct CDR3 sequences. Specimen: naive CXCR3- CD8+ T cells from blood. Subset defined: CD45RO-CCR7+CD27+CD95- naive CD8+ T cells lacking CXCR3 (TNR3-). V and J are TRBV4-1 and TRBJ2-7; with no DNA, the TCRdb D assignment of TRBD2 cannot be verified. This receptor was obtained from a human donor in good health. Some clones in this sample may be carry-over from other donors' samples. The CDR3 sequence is CASSHSSGGSYEQYF.